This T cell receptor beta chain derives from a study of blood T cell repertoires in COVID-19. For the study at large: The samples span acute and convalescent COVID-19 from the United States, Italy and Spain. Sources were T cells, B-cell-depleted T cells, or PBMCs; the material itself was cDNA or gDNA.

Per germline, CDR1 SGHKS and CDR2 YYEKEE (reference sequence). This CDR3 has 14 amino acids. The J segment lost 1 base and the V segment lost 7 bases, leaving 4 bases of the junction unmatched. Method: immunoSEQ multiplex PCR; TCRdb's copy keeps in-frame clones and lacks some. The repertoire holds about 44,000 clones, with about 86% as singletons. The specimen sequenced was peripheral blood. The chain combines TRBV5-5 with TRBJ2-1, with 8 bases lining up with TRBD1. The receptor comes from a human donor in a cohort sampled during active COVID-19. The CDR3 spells CASVRDRSYNEQFF. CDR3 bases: TGTGCCAGCGTCCGGGACAGGTCCTACAATGAGCAGTTCTTC.